A single sample is the source of the 22 T cell receptor beta chains below, sequenced in a study of blood T cell repertoires in COVID-19. Method: immunoSEQ multiplex PCR; TCRdb's copy keeps in-frame clones and lacks some. The sample yields over 200,000 clones, roughly 87% seen once. The sequenced sample consisted of peripheral blood. These receptor sequences come from a human donor in a cohort sampled during active COVID-19.

This clone came up a few times. CDR3: CASSLSRGSGSGNTIYF. The DNA for the CDR3 is TGTGCCAGCAGCTTAAGTCGGGGGTCGGGATCTGGAAACACCATATATTTT. The V call is TRBV7-2, the J call TRBJ1-3, with D possibly matching TRBD1 (5 bases). CDR3 length equals 17 residues. Trimming shortened V by 2 bases and J by 1 base, and 15 bases separated the two germline ends. The germline gives CDR1 SGHTA, CDR2 FQGNSA. Full variable domain (rest looked up from reference TRBV7-2 and TRBJ1-3): GAGVSQSPSNKVTEKGKDVELRCDPISGHTALYWYRQSLGQGLEFLIYFQGNSAPDKSGLPSDRFSAERTGGSVSTLTIQRTQQEDSAVYLCASSLSRGSGSGNTIYFGEGSWLTVV.

The V gene is TRBV6-4, the J gene TRBJ2-1; 7 nucleotides agree with TRBD1. CDR1 is MRHNA and CDR2 is SNTAGT in the germline V gene. The CDR3 is 15 amino acids. After removal of 5 bases from V and 7 bases from J, the junction contained 11 bases not matched to a gene. This CDR3 reads CASSLTGWGHNEQFF. CDR3 coding DNA: TGTGCCAGCAGTTTGACAGGGTGGGGTCATAATGAGCAGTTCTTC.

The chain is built from TRBV2 and TRBJ2-2; no firm D call. Germline V gives CDR1 SNHLY, CDR2 FYNNEI. Deletions cut 3 bases from V and 5 bases from J, with 7 bases between. This CDR3 contains 13 residues. The CDR3 protein is CASSERWTGELFF. DNA of the CDR3: TGTGCCAGCAGTGAGAGGTGGACCGGGGAGCTGTTTTTT.

The chain uses TRBV9 and TRBJ1-4, with D unclear. This CDR3 region has 19 residues. Germline V gives CDR1 SGDLS, CDR2 YYNGEE. Trimming shortened V by 0 bases and J by 0 bases, and 18 bases separated the two germline ends. For the CDR3, the DNA is TGTGCCAGCAGCGTAGGTCCGGGCCGGGGTCTTACAACTAATGAAAAACTGTTTTTT. Encoded protein: CASSVGPGRGLTTNEKLFF.

V and J are TRBV4-3 and TRBJ2-5; tentatively, D is TRBD2 (6 bases). Germline assignment: CDR1 LGHNA and CDR2 YSLEER. The CDR3 sequence is 14 residues long. The V gene lost 3 bases and the J gene lost 6 bases, with 14 bases spanning the gap. The CDR3 DNA follows: TGCGCCAGCAGCCAGTTGGGACTTGCAAAGACCCAGTACTTC. Translating gives CASSQLGLAKTQYF.

The rearrangement uses TRBV10-1 and TRBJ1-2, with D perhaps TRBD1 (6 bases). CDR3 length equals 16 residues. Between the trimmed V and J ends, which lost 6 bases and 1 base, there was a span of 18 bases. Looked up from germline, CDR1 is WNHNN and CDR2 is SYGVQD (reference sequence). This chain's CDR3 is CASSPPSTGYNYGYTF. CDR3 DNA sequence: TGCGCCAGCAGCCCTCCTTCGACAGGATATAACTATGGCTACACCTTC.

As for this clone: The same CDR3 can be traced to other DNA sequences in this sample. The CDR3 sequence: CASSSQGNYGYTF. CDR3 nucleotides: TGTGCCAGCAGCTCCCAGGGAAATTATGGCTACACCTTC. V is TRBV7-9 and J is TRBJ1-2, with D tentatively TRBD1 (5 bases). Germline V CDR1 and CDR2: SEHNR, FQNEAQ (reference sequence). Trimming took off 4 bases at V and 5 bases at J, with 11 bases between the two ends. The CDR3 totals 13 residues.

The V and J genes are TRBV9 and TRBJ1-4, with D possibly being TRBD1 (6 bases). The CDR3 runs 14 residues. CDR1 SGDLS and CDR2 YYNGEE come from the germline V gene. The germline V and J ends were trimmed by 4 bases and 6 bases, with 13 bases remaining between them. CDR3 bases: TGTGCCAGCAGCCCTGGGAACAGGGATGAAAAACTGTTTTTT. This codes for CASSPGNRDEKLFF.

The chain links TRBV4-3 to TRBJ2-1; 9 nucleotides align to TRBD2. Germline-derived CDR1 and CDR2 are LGHNA and YSLEER. With V trimmed by 4 bases and J by 0 bases, 7 bases remained unmatched. The CDR3 contains 17 residues. DNA for the CDR3: TGCGCCAGCAGCCCCCGACTAGCGGTTAACTCCTACAATGAGCAGTTCTTC. It is translated as CASSPRLAVNSYNEQFF.

The J gene is TRBJ1-5, the V gene TRBV19; 10 positions agree with TRBD1. CDR1 is LNHDA, CDR2 SQIVND, per germline (reference sequence). V was pared by 5 bases and J by 3 bases, with 16 bases of the junction left unmatched. This CDR3 spans 19 amino acids. The CDR3 sequence: CASSSPEGQGRGPNQPQHF. In nucleotides, the CDR3 is TGTGCCAGTAGTTCTCCCGAGGGACAGGGGCGCGGTCCCAATCAGCCCCAGCATTTT.

J is TRBJ1-2 and V is TRBV19; D ambiguous. Between the trimmed V and J ends, which lost 5 bases and 8 bases, there was a span of 27 bases. The CDR3 consists of 17 residues. The germline V gene encodes CDR1 LNHDA and CDR2 SQIVND (reference sequence). The CDR3 reads CASSARARQVGFGGYTF. The CDR3 nucleotides read TGTGCCAGTAGTGCGAGGGCCCGGCAGGTAGGGTTTGGAGGCTACACCTTC.

The rearrangement links TRBV27 to TRBJ1-5; perhaps TRBD1 as D (6 bases). The CDR3 loop spans 14 amino acids. V was clipped by 8 bases and J by 7 bases, with 18 bases between them. Per germline, CDR1 MNHEY and CDR2 SMNVEV (reference sequence). The CDR3 loop is CASPGLGARQPQHF. CDR3 sequence (DNA): TGTGCCAGCCCAGGTCTGGGGGCGCGGCAGCCCCAGCATTTT.

The chain carries TRBV28 and TRBJ2-7; 11 nucleotides agree with TRBD1. CDR1 is MDHEN, CDR2 SYDVKM, per germline. CDR3 length equals 15 residues. The J segment lost 4 bases and the V segment lost 4 bases, leaving 6 bases of the junction unmatched. In DNA, the CDR3 is TGTGCCAGCAGTTCCGGACAGGGGGCGGAATACGAGCAGTACTTC. It encodes CASSSGQGAEYEQYF.

This sequence joins TRBV6-2 or TRBV6-3 and TRBJ2-6, with 9 bases lining up with TRBD1. This CDR3 spans 18 amino acids. V was pared by 5 bases and J by 0 bases, with 8 bases of the junction left unmatched. Germline lookup yields CDR1 MNHEY and CDR2 SVGEGT. CDR3 loop: CASSLQGARYSGANVLTF. The CDR3 nucleotides read TGTGCCAGCAGTCTACAGGGGGCGCGTTACTCTGGGGCCAACGTCCTGACTTTC.

The V gene is TRBV6-5, the J gene TRBJ1-6; D might be TRBD1 (6 bases). Germline V lookup: CDR1 MNHEY, CDR2 SVGAGI. This CDR3 has 16 amino acids. Trimming pared 1 base from V and 7 bases from J, leaving 14 bases between. The CDR3 DNA reads TGTGCCAGCAGTTACTTGGGGGCGGTAGGGAATTCACCCCTCCACTTT. It specifies CASSYLGAVGNSPLHF.

The rearrangement links TRBV28 to TRBJ1-1, with D maybe TRBD1 (5 bases). V lost 7 bases to trimming and J lost 5 bases, with 8 bases between them. The CDR3 runs 11 residues. Germline V gives CDR1 MDHEN, CDR2 SYDVKM. CDR3 residues: CASTGGTEAFF. The CDR3 nucleotides read TGTGCCAGCACGGGGGGGACTGAAGCTTTCTTT.

This sequence joins TRBV20-1 and TRBJ1-3, with 8 nucleotides matching TRBD1. J was trimmed by 1 base and V by 3 bases; bases with no gene match: 8. This CDR3 has 16 residues. Germline CDR1 DFQATT, CDR2 SNEGSKA (reference sequence). The CDR3 region is CSASLQGGGSGNTIYF. The DNA for the CDR3 is TGCAGTGCTAGTCTACAGGGGGGAGGATCTGGAAACACCATATATTTT.

V is TRBV2 and J is TRBJ2-1; tentative D call: TRBD1 (6 bases). The CDR3 sequence is 14 residues long. Trimming left V 10 bases short and J 0 bases short, with 13 bases between. Germline CDR1 reads SNHLY; CDR2 reads FYNNEI. CDR3 sequence reads: CATRTGSSYNEQFF. CDR3 bases: TGTGCCACTAGAACAGGGAGCTCCTACAATGAGCAGTTCTTC.

This clone was found once. The rearrangement joins TRBV6-2 or TRBV6-3 to TRBJ2-5; D is unresolved. Deletions cut 3 bases from V and 5 bases from J, with 13 bases between. The CDR3 contains 14 residues. Per germline, CDR1 MNHEY and CDR2 SVGEGT. The CDR3 region has the DNA TGTGCCAGCAGTTATCTCTCCCCGCGGGAGACCCAGTACTTC. Translation gives CASSYLSPRETQYF.

Here the CDR3 DNA reads TGTGCCAGCAGCCGGGGACAGCTCAACGAGCAGTACTTC. Translation: CASSRGQLNEQYF. J is TRBJ2-7 and V is TRBV9; TRBD1 matches 7 bases. The V segment lost 4 bases and the J segment 5 bases; nucleotides outside the gene matches: 6. Germline loops: CDR1 SGDLS, CDR2 YYNGEE. The CDR3 contains 13 residues.

CDR3 nucleotide sequence: TGCGCCAGCAGCCAAGACAGGGCGCAGGGGTCCTACGAGCAGTACTTC. Amino acid sequence: CASSQDRAQGSYEQYF. The J gene is TRBJ2-7, the V gene TRBV4-3, with D perhaps TRBD1 (6 bases). This CDR3 region has 16 residues. From germline, CDR1 is LGHNA and CDR2 YSLEER. The V end lost 0 bases, the J end lost 1 base, and 13 bases lay between the germline ends.

V and J are TRBV18 and TRBJ1-4, with D perhaps TRBD1 (5 bases). The CDR3 covers 16 residues. V was pared by 3 bases and J by 8 bases, with 19 bases between. The germline V gene has CDR1 KGHSH and CDR2 LQKENI. DNA for the CDR3: TGTGCCAGCTCACCGACTGTAGGTGACAGTGGGGAAAAACTGTTTTTT. This translates into CASSPTVGDSGEKLFF.